The source of this T cell receptor (beta chain) is a study of blood T cells in healthy people across ages. Study-wide context: For every two T cells, template switching captured about one barcoded beta molecule. Whole-study results and caveats: Researchers report that TCR beta diversity correlated strongly with naive T cell percentage.

The second PCR ran 7 to 11 cycles with a sample-barcoded 5' primer and J-beta primers. TCRdb re-called the 5' RACE reads through MiXCR, storing one row per CDR3 protein. The repertoire holds some 800,000 distinct CDR3 sequences, with approximately 44% as singletons. Germline loops: CDR1 GTSNPN, CDR2 SVGIG (reference sequence). Trimming shortened V by 1 base and J by 5 bases, and 18 bases separated the two germline ends. The CDR3 sequence is 15 residues long. Isolation recovered at least 7 million PBMCs from every sample. This clonotype was counted a few times. Its antigen is currently unknown. The source material was blood. The rearrangement links TRBV30 to TRBJ2-7, with D perhaps matching TRBD2 (5 bases). The clonotype was recovered from a man aged 60 to 69 in good health. DNA of the CDR3: TGTGCCTGGAGTGATGTAGGAGGAGCCCGCGACGAGCAGTACTTC. Translating it yields CAWSDVGGARDEQYF.